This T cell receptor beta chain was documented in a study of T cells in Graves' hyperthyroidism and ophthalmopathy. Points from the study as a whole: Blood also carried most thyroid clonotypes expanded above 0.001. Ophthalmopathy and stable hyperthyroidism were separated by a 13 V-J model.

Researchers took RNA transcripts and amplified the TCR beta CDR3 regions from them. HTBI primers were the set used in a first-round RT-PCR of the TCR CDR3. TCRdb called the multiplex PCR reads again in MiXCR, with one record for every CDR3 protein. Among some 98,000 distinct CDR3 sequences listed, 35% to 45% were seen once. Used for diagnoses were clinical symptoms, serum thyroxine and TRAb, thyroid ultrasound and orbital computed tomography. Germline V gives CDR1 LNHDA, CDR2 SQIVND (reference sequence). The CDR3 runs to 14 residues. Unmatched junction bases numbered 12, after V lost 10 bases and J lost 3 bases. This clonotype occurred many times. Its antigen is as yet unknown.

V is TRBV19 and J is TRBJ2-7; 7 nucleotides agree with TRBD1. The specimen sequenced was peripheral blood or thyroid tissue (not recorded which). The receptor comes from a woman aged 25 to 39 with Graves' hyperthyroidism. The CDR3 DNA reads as TGTGCCACTCAACTGAAAGGGGGCATCTACGAGCAGTACTTC. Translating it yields CATQLKGGIYEQYF.